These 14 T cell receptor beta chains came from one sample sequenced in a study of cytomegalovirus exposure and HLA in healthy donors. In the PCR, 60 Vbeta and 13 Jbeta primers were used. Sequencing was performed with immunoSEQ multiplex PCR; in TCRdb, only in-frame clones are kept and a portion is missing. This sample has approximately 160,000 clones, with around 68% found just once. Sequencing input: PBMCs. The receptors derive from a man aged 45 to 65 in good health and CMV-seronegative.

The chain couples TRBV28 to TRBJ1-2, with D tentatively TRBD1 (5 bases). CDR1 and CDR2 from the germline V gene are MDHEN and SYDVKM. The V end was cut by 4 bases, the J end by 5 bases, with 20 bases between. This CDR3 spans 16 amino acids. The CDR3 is CASSWLGGGKGYGYTF. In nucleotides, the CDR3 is TGTGCCAGCAGTTGGCTCGGGGGGGGGAAAGGATATGGCTACACCTTC.

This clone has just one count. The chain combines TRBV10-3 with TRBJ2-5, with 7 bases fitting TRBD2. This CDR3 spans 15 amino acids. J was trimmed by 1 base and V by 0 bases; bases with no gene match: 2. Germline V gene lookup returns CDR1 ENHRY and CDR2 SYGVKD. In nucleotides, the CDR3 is TGTGCCATCAGTGAGTCCGGCGGGAGCCAAGAGACCCAGTACTTC. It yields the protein CAISESGGSQETQYF.

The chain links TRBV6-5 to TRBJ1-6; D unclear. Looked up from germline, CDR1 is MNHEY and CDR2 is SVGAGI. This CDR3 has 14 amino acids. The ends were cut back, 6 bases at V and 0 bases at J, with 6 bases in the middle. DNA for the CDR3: TGTGCCAGCAGCTCGGGCTCCTATAATTCACCCCTCCACTTT. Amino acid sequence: CASSSGSYNSPLHF.

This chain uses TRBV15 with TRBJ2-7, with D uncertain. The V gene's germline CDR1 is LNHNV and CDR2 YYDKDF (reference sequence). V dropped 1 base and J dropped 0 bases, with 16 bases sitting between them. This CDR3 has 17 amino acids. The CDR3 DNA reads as TGTGCCACCAGCAGAGTGAGGTTCGGCTACACCTCCTACGAGCAGTACTTC. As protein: CATSRVRFGYTSYEQYF.

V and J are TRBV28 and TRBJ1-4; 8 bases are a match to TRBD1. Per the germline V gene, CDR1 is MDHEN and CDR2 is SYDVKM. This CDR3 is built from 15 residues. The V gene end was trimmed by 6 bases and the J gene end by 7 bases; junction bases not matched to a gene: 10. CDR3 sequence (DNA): TGTGCCAGCAGACCCCAGGGGGCGCCCAGTGAAAAACTGTTTTTT. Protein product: CASRPQGAPSEKLFF.

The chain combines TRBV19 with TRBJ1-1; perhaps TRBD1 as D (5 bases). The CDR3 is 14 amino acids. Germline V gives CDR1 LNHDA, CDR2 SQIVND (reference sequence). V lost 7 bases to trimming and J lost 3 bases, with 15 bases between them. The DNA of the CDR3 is TGTGCCAGTACCCACTGGGGGGACGACACTGAAGCTTTCTTT. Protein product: CASTHWGDDTEAFF.

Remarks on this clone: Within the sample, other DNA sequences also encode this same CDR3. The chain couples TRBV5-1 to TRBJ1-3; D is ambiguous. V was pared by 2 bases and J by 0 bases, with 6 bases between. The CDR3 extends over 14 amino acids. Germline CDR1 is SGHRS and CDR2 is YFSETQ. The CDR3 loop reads CASSLSVSGNTIYF. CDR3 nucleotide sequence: TGCGCCAGCAGCTTATCCGTCTCTGGAAACACCATATATTTT. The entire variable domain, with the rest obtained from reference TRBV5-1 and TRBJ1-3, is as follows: KAGVTQTPRYLIKTRGQQVTLSCSPISGHRSVSWYQQTPGQGLQFLFEYFSETQRNKGNFPGRFSGRQFSNSRSEMNVSTLELGDSALYLCASSLSVSGNTIYFGEGSWLTVV.

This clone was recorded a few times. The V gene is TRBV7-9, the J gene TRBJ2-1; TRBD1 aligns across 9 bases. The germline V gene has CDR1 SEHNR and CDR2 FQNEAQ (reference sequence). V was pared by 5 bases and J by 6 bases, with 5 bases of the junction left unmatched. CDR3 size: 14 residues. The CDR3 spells CASSPGTGFNEQFF. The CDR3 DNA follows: TGTGCCAGCAGCCCCGGGACAGGGTTCAATGAGCAGTTCTTC.

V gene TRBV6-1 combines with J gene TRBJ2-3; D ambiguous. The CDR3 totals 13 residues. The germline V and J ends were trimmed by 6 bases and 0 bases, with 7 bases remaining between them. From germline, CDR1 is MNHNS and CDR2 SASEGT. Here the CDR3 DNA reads TGTGCCAGCAGGGGCCAGAGCACAGATACGCAGTATTTT. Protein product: CASRGQSTDTQYF.

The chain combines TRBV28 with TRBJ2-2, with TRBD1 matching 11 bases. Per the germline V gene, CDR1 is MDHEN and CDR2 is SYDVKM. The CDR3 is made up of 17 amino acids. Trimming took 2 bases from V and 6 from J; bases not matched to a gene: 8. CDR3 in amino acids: CASSLLLGQGASGELFF. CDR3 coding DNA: TGTGCCAGCAGTTTACTCTTAGGACAGGGGGCTTCCGGGGAGCTGTTTTTT.

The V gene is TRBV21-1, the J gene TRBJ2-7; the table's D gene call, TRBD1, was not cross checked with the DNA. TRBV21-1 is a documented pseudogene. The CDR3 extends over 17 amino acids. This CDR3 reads CASSKVREGREHYEQYF. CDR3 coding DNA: TGTGCCAGCAGCAAAGTAAGGGAAGGCAGGGAACACTACGAGCAGTACTTC.

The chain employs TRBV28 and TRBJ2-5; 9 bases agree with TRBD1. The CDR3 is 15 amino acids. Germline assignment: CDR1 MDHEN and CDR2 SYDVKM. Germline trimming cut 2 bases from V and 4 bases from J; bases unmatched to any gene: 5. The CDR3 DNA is TGTGCCAGCAGTTTAAACAGGGGGCGCGGAGAGACCCAGTACTTC. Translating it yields CASSLNRGRGETQYF.

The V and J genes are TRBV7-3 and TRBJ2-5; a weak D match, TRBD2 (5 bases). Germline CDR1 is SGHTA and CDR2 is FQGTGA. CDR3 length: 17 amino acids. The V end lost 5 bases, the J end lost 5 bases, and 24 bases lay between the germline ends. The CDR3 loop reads CASSQIGGSRGAETQYF. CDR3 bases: TGTGCCAGCAGCCAGATAGGAGGATCTCGGGGTGCGGAGACCCAGTACTTC.

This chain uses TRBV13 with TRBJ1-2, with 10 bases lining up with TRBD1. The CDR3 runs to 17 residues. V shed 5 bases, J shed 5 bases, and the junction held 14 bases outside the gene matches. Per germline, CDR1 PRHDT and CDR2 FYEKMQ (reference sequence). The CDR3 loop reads CASSRRDRGGSYYGYTF. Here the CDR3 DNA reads TGTGCCAGCAGCCGTCGGGACAGGGGAGGGAGTTATTATGGCTACACCTTC. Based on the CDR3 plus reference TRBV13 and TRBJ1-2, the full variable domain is AAGVIQSPRHLIKEKRETATLKCYPIPRHDTVYWYQQGPGQDPQFLISFYEKMQSDKGSIPDRFSAQQFSDYHSELNMSSLELGDSALYFCASSRRDRGGSYYGYTFGSGTRLTVV.